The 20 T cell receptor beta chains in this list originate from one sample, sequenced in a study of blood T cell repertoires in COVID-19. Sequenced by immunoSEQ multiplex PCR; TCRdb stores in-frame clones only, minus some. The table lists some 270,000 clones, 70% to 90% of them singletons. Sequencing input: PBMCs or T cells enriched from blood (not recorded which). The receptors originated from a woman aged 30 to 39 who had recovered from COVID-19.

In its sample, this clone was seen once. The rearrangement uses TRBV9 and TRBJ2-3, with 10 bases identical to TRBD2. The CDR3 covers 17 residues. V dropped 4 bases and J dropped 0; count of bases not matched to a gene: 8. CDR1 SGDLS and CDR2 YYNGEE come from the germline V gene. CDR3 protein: CASSPSGGVPSTDTQYF. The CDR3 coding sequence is TGTGCCAGCAGCCCCAGCGGGGGGGTCCCAAGCACAGATACGCAGTATTTT.

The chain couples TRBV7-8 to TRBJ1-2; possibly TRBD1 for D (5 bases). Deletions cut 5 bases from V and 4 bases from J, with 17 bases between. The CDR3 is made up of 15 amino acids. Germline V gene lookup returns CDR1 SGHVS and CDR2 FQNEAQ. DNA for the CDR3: TGTGCCAGCAGCCCCACACGGGGGGATCGCTATGGCTACACCTTC. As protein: CASSPTRGDRYGYTF. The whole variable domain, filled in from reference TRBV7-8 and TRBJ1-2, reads GAGVSQSPRYKVAKRGQDVALRCDPISGHVSLFWYQQALGQGPEFLTYFQNEAQLDKSGLPSDRFFAERPEGSVSTLKIQRTQQEDSAVYLCASSPTRGDRYGYTFGSGTRLTVV.

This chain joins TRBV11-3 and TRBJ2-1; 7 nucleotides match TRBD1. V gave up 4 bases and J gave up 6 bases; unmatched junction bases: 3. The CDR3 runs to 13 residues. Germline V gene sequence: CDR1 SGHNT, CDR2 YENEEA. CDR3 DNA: TGTGCCAGCAGCTCCGGGACAGTCAATGAGCAGTTCTTC. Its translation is CASSSGTVNEQFF. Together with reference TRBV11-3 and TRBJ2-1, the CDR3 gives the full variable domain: EAGVVQSPRYKIIEKKQPVAFWCNPISGHNTLYWYLQNLGQGPELLIRYENEEAVDDSQLPKDRFSAERLKGVDSTLKIQPAELGDSAVYLCASSSGTVNEQFFGPGTRLTVL.

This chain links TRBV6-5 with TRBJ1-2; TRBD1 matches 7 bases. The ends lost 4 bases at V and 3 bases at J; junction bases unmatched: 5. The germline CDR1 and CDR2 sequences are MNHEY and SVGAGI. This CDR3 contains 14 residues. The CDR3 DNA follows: TGTGCCAGCAGTTTTAACAGGGGTGACTATGGCTACACCTTC. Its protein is CASSFNRGDYGYTF.

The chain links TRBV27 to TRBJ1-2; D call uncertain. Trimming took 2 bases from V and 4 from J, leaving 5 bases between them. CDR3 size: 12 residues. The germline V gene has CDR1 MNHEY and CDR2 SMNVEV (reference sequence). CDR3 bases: TGTGCCAGCAGTTTAGCCGGCTATGGCTACACCTTC. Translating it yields CASSLAGYGYTF.

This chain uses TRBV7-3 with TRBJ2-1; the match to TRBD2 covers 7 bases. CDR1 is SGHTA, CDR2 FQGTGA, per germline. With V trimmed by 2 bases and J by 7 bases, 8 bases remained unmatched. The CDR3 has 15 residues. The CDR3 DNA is TGTGCCAGCAGCTTAGTAACGGGAGGCCTAAATGAGCAGTTCTTC. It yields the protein CASSLVTGGLNEQFF.

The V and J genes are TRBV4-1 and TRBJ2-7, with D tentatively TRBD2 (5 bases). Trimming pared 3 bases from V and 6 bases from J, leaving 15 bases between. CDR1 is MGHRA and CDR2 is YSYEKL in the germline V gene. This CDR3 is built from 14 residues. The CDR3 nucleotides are TGCGCCAGCAGCCAGTCGGCTAGCTGGGTCGAGCAGTACTTC. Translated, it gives CASSQSASWVEQYF.

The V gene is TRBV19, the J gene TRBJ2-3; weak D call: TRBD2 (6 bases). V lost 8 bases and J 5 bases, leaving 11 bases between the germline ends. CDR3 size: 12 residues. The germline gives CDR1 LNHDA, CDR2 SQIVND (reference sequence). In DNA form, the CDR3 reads TGTGCCAGTTCGGGGGTTAAAGATACGCAGTATTTT. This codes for CASSGVKDTQYF.

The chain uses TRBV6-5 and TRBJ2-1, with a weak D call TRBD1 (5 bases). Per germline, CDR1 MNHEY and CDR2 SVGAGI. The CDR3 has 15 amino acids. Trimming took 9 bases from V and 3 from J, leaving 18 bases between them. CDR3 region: CASKAGQGGYNEQFF. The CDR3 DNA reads TGTGCCAGTAAGGCCGGGCAGGGTGGCTACAATGAGCAGTTCTTC.

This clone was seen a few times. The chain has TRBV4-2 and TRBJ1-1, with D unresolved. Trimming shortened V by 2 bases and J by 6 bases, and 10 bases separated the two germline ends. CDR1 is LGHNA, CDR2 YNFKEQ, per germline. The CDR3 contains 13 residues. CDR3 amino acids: CASSQSFVAEAFF. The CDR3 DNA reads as TGTGCCAGCAGCCAATCTTTTGTAGCTGAAGCTTTCTTT.

As DNA, the CDR3 is TGTGCCAGCACCCCCGGGACAGGGACTTACGAGCAGTACTTC. It specifies CASTPGTGTYEQYF. The V call is TRBV28, the J call TRBJ2-7; 9 bases match TRBD1. The CDR3 covers 14 residues. The trim removed 7 bases at V and 4 bases at J, leaving 8 bases unmatched. CDR1 is MDHEN, CDR2 SYDVKM, per germline.

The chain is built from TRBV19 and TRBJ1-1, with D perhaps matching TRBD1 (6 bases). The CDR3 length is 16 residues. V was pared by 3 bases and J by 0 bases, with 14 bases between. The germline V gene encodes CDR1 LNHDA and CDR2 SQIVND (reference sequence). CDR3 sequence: CASSMRDILMNTEAFF. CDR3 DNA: TGTGCCAGTAGTATGAGGGACATACTCATGAACACTGAAGCTTTCTTT.

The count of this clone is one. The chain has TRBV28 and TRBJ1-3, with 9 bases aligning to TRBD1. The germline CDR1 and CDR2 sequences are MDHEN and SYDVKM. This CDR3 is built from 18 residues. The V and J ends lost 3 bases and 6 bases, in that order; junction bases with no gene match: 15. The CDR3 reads CASSFPNLGTGRENTIYF. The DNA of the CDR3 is TGTGCCAGCAGTTTCCCAAATCTTGGGACAGGGAGGGAAAACACCATATATTTT.

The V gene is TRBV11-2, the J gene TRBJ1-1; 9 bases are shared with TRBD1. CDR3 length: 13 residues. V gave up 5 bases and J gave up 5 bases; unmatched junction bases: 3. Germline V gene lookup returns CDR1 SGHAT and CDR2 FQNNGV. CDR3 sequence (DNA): TGTGCCAGCAGCCTACAGGGGGCGACTGAAGCTTTCTTT. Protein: CASSLQGATEAFF. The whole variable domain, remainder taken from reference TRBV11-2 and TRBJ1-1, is EAGVAQSPRYKIIEKRQSVAFWCNPISGHATLYWYQQILGQGPKLLIQFQNNGVVDDSQLPKDRFSAERLKGVDSTLKIQPAKLEDSAVYLCASSLQGATEAFFGQGTRLTVV.

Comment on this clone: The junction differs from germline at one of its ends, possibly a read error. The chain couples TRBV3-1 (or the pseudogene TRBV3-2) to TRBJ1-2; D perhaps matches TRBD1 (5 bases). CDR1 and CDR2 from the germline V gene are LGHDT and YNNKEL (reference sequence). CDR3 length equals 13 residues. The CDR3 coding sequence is TGTGCCAGCAGCCAAGCGGCCCCAGGGCCCGTTAATTTC. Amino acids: CASSQAAPGPVNF.

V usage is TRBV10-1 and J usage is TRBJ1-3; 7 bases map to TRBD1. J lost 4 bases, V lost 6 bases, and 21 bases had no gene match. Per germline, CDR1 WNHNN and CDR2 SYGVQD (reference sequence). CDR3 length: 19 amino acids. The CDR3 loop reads CASSQNQWTGQAWGNTIYF. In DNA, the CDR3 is TGCGCCAGCAGCCAAAACCAGTGGACAGGCCAGGCGTGGGGAAACACCATATATTTT.

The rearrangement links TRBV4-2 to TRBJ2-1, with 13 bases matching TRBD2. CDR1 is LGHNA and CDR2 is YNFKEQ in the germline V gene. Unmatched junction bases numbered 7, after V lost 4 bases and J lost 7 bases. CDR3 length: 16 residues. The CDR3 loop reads CASSPAGTSGKNEQFF. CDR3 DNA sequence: TGTGCCAGCAGCCCTGCAGGGACTAGCGGGAAGAATGAGCAGTTCTTC.

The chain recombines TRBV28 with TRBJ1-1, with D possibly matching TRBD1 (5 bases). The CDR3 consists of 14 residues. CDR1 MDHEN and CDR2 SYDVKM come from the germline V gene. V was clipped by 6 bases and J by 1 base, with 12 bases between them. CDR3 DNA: TGTGCCAGCAGCTCGGGACTCCCGAACACTGAAGCTTTCTTT. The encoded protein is CASSSGLPNTEAFF.

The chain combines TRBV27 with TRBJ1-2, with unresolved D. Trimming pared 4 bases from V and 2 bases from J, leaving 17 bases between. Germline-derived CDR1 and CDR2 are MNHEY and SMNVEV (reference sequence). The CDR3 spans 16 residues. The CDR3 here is CASSSVHPGSNYGYTF. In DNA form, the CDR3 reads TGTGCCAGCAGTTCCGTTCATCCGGGTTCGAACTATGGCTACACCTTC.

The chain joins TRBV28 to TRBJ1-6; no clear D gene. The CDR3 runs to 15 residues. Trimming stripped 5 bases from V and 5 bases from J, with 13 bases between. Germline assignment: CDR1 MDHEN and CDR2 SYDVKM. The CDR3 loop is CASSPTQINNSPLHF. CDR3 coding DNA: TGTGCCAGCAGTCCAACACAGATAAATAATTCACCCCTCCACTTT.